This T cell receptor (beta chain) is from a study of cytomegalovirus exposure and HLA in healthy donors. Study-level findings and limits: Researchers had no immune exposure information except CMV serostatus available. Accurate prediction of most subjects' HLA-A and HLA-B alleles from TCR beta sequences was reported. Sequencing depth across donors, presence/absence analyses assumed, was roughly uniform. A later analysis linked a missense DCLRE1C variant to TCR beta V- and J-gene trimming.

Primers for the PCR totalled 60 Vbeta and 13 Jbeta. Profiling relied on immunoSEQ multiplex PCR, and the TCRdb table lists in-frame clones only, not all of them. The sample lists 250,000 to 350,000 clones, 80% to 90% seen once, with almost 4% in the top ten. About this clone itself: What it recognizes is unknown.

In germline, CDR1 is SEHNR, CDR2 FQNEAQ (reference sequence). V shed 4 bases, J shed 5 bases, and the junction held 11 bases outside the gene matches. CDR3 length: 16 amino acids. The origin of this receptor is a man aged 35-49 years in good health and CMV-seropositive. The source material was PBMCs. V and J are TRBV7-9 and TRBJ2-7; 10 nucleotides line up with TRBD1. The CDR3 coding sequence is TGTGCCAGCAGCTCATCCCGGGACAGGGGTCTCCACGAGCAGTACTTC. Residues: CASSSSRDRGLHEQYF.